The clone carrying this T cell receptor beta chain was counted once. This entry belongs to a study of blood T cell repertoires in COVID-19. The overall study: From the United States, Italy and Spain came samples of acute and convalescent COVID-19. T cells, B-cell-depleted T cells, or PBMCs supplied cDNA or gDNA.

CDR3 size: 16 residues. The germline V gene encodes CDR1 PRHDT and CDR2 FYEKMQ (reference sequence). Losses at the gene ends were 5 bases for V and 2 bases for J; bases not matched to a gene: 7. Original data processing: Quantification of nucleated cells was approximated via reference gene primer amplification. Libraries were prepared by immunoSEQ multiplex PCR; TCRdb keeps only in-frame clonotypes and omits some of them. V and J calls and clone size come straight from that table; D and trimming were deduced from the DNA. The sample consists of 130,000 or so clones, roughly four fifths of them appearing once.

The specimen sequenced was peripheral blood. J is TRBJ2-1 and V is TRBV13; 9 positions agree with TRBD1. This clonotype was obtained from a human donor in a cohort sampled during active COVID-19. CDR3 sequence: CASSLWGQGTYNEQFF. The CDR3 nucleotides read TGTGCCAGCAGCCTGTGGGGACAGGGTACCTACAATGAGCAGTTCTTC. The full variable domain, with the rest looked up from reference TRBV13 and TRBJ2-1, is AAGVIQSPRHLIKEKRETATLKCYPIPRHDTVYWYQQGPGQDPQFLISFYEKMQSDKGSIPDRFSAQQFSDYHSELNMSSLELGDSALYFCASSLWGQGTYNEQFFGPGTRLTVL.